Listed below are T cell receptor beta chains from one sample, sequenced in a study of blood T cell repertoires in COVID-19. The data were produced by immunoSEQ multiplex PCR, yet TCRdb's version contains in-frame clones alone and is incomplete. This table holds 70,000 to 90,000 clones, approximately 87% found once. The specimen was peripheral blood. Receptors were obtained from a human donor in a cohort sampled during active COVID-19. The CDR3 runs from the conserved cysteine through the conserved F or W. Fields, in order: clone size, D gene, J gene, V gene, CDR3 DNA, CDR3 protein. The D gene is left open where the match is weak. For some rows the clone size is stated as once, few or many, or as a class when expanded; others skip it.

.,.,TRBJ2-7,TRBV23-1,TGCGCCAACCTAGGGGGGGGCGGATACGAGCAGTACTTC,CANLGGGGYEQYF
.,TRBD1,TRBJ2-2,TRBV28,TGTGCCAGCAAAGAGGGGACAGGGGGCGCGTGGGACACCGGGGAGCTGTTTTTT,CASKEGTGGAWDTGELFF
once,.,TRBJ1-1,TRBV7-9,TGTGCCGCTTCAACACCGAACACTGAAGCTTTCTTT,CAASTPNTEAFF
.,TRBD1,TRBJ1-2,TRBV4-1,TGCGCCAGCAGCCAAGATCATGGGACAGGGTCCTCCCGCACCTTC,CASSQDHGTGSSRTF
.,TRBD1,TRBJ1-5,TRBV7-8,TGTGCCAGCAGCCCGGGACAGGGGGTCAATCAGCCCCAGCATTTT,CASSPGQGVNQPQHF
.,TRBD1,TRBJ1-2,TRBV4-2,TGTGCCAGCAGCCCAGCGACAGGGGAGGGCTATGGCTACACCTTC,CASSPATGEGYGYTF
.,TRBD1,TRBJ2-3,TRBV5-1,TGCGCCAGCCTCCACGAGGGACAGGGGAGCACAGATACGCAGTATTTT,CASLHEGQGSTDTQYF
.,.,TRBJ2-3,TRBV7-9,TGTGCCAGCAGCTTAGGGTTGGCTAGCCGGGGGGATACGCAGTATTTT,CASSLGLASRGDTQYF
once,TRBD2,TRBJ2-7,TRBV5-1,TGCGCCAGCAGCCCGGTGCGTGCTAGCGGGGGGGCCTACGAGCAGTACTTC,CASSPVRASGGAYEQYF
.,.,TRBJ2-1,TRBV6-5,TGTGCCACCAAGCTGGACGGGGAAACCTACAATGAGCAGTTCTTC,CATKLDGETYNEQFF
.,.,TRBJ2-6,TRBV7-9,TGTGCCAGCAGCCTAGGGCAGGGCTGGGGGGCCAACGTCCTGACTTTC,CASSLGQGWGANVLTF
.,.,TRBJ2-3,TRBV5-1,TGCGCCAGCAGCTTGAGAGGGGGACGCACAGATACGCAGTATTTT,CASSLRGGRTDTQYF
.,TRBD1,TRBJ1-3,TRBV4-1,TGCGCCAGCAGCCAAACCGGGACAGGACAACACACCATATATTTT,CASSQTGTGQHTIYF
.,TRBD2,TRBJ2-5,TRBV3-1/TRBV3-2,TGTGCCAGCCGTAGCGGGAGTTTACGAGAGACCCAGTACTTC,CASRSGSLRETQYF
.,TRBD1,TRBJ1-6,TRBV7-8,TGTGCCAGCAGGGGAACGGGACAGGTTAATTCACCCCTCCACTTT,CASRGTGQVNSPLHF
.,.,TRBJ2-1,TRBV10-3,TGTGCCATCAGTAGGGGAGGCTTTGTGGATGAGCAGTTCTTC,CAISRGGFVDEQFF
.,.,TRBJ1-2,TRBV5-1,TGCGCCAGCAGCCCTGACAGCCTCTATGGCTACACCTTC,CASSPDSLYGYTF
once,.,TRBJ2-3,TRBV7-2,TGTGCCAGCAGCTCCGGACAGTACACAGATACGCAGTATTTT,CASSSGQYTDTQYF
.,.,TRBJ1-1,TRBV5-6,TGTGCCAGCAGCGGGTGGCGGGGGCAGGACACTGAAGCTTTCTTT,CASSGWRGQDTEAFF
.,TRBD2,TRBJ2-7,TRBV4-1,TGCGCCAGCAGCCAAGCACTAGCGGGCAACTACGAGCAGTACTTC,CASSQALAGNYEQYF
.,.,TRBJ1-5,TRBV27,TGTGCCAGCAGGCCGGTGGGGGCGCGCAATCAGCCCCAGCATTTT,CASRPVGARNQPQHF
.,TRBD1,TRBJ1-5,TRBV5-1,TGCGCCAGCAGCCCTGGGACAGTTAGCAATCAGCCCCAGCATTTT,CASSPGTVSNQPQHF
.,.,TRBJ1-2,TRBV6-6,TGTGCCAGCAGTTACACCTCAGGGGTGGACGGCTACACCTTC,CASSYTSGVDGYTF
.,.,TRBJ1-1,TRBV3-1/TRBV3-2,TGTGCCAGCAGCCCAAACGACAGGTTACTTCTTTTCTTT,CASSPNDRLLLFF
.,.,TRBJ2-4,TRBV5-1,TGCGCCAGCAGCCCCGGGTCCTTTTCTGTGGCCAAAAACATTCAGTACTTC,CASSPGSFSVAKNIQYF
.,.,TRBJ2-5,TRBV6-6,TGTGCCAGCACGAGAGGCAGACTCCTCGTCGAGACCCAGTACTTC,CASTRGRLLVETQYF
.,TRBD1,TRBJ2-7,TRBV11-3,TGTGCCAGCAGCCCACGAGGACAGGGACCCTACGAGCAGTACTTC,CASSPRGQGPYEQYF
.,.,TRBJ1-4,TRBV18,TGTGCCAGCTCACCACAGGGGCCTGAAAAACTGTTTTTT,CASSPQGPEKLFF
.,TRBD2,TRBJ2-5,TRBV11-3,TGTGCCAGCAGCTGGTCGGGGGGAGAGACCCAGTACTTC,CASSWSGGETQYF
.,TRBD2,TRBJ2-3,TRBV5-6,TGTGCCAGCAGCTTGGTACCTAGCGGGAGAGGGGATACGCAGTATTTT,CASSLVPSGRGDTQYF
once,.,TRBJ2-5,TRBV3-1/TRBV3-2,TGTGCCAGCAGCCAAAGCCGAGAGACCCAGTACTTC,CASSQSRETQYF
.,.,TRBJ1-6,TRBV2,TGTGCCAGCAGGGTGACAGTTATCAATTCACCCCTCCACTTT,CASRVTVINSPLHF
.,.,TRBJ1-5,TRBV6-5,TGTGCCAGCAGAACAGGTAATCAGCCCCAGCATTTT,CASRTGNQPQHF
few,TRBD1,TRBJ1-1,TRBV19,TGTGCCAGCAGAAACAGGGGCCTCCTCATGAACACTGAAGCTTTCTTT,CASRNRGLLMNTEAFF
.,.,TRBJ2-7,TRBV5-1,TGCGCCAGCAGCCCCCGGGCAGGGGCGGTTGGTTTCGACGAGCAGTACTTC,CASSPRAGAVGFDEQYF
.,.,TRBJ2-1,TRBV19,TGTGCCAGTAGTATCAGACAGGCGGAGCAGTTCTTC,CASSIRQAEQFF